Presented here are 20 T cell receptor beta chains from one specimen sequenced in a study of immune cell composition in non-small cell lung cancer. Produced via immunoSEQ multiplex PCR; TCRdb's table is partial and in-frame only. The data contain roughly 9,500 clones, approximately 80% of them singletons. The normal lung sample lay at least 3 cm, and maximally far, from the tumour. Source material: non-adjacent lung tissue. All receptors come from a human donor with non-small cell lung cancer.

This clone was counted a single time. The CDR3 bases are TGTGCCAGCAGCGAAACCGGGACTAGGGCCGGGGAGCTGTTTTTT. Its translation: CASSETGTRAGELFF. The V call is TRBV2, the J call TRBJ2-2; TRBD2 aligns across 8 bases. V shed 6 bases, J shed 6 bases, and the junction held 9 bases outside the gene matches. CDR3 size: 15 residues. The germline V gene has CDR1 SNHLY and CDR2 FYNNEI.

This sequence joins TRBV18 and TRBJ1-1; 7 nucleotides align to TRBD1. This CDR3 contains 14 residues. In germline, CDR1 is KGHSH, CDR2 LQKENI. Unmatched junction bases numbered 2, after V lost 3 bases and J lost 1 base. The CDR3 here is CASSPRQGNTEAFF. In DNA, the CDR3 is TGTGCCAGCTCACCCCGACAGGGGAACACTGAAGCTTTCTTT.

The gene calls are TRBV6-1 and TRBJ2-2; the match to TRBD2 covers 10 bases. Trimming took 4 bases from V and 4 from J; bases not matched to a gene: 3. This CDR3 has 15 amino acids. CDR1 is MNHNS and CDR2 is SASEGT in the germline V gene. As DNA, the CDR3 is TGTGCCAGCAGTGGCGCTAGCGGGGGCACCGGGGAGCTGTTTTTT. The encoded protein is CASSGASGGTGELFF.

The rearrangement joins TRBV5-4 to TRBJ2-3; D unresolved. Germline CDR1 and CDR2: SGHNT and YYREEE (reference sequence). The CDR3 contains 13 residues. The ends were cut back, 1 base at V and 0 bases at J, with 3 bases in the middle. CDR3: CASSLTSTDTQYF. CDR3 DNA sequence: TGTGCCAGCAGCTTGACTAGCACAGATACGCAGTATTTT.

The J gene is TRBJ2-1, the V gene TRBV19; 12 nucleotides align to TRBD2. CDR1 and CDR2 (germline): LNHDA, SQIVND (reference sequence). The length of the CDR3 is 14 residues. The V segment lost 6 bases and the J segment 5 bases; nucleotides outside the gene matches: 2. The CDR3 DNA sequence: TGTGCCAGTAGCTGGACTAGCGGGGACAATGAGCAGTTCTTC. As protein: CASSWTSGDNEQFF.

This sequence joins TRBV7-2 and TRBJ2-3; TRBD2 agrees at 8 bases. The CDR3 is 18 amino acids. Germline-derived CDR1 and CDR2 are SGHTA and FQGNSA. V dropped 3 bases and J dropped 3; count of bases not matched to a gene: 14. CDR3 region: CASSFTSSGGGATDTQYF. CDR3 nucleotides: TGTGCCAGCAGCTTTACGTCCTCGGGAGGGGGGGCAACAGATACGCAGTATTTT.

CDR3 DNA sequence: TGTGCCAGCAGTTTATTGGAACTGGAGGAGACCCAGTACTTC. Amino acids: CASSLLELEETQYF. V is TRBV28 and J is TRBJ2-5; D not resolved. The CDR3 loop spans 14 amino acids. Deletions cut 1 base from V and 5 bases from J, with 11 bases between. Germline loops: CDR1 MDHEN, CDR2 SYDVKM.

CDR3 protein: CASSFRTDLANYGYTF. CDR3 nucleotides: TGTGCCAGCAGCTTTAGGACGGACCTAGCTAACTATGGCTACACCTTC. The J gene is TRBJ1-2, the V gene TRBV5-5; D gene uncertain. From germline, CDR1 is SGHKS and CDR2 YYEKEE (reference sequence). The CDR3 runs 16 residues. V shed 2 bases and J shed 0 bases, with 14 bases lying between them.

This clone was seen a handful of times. The CDR3 nucleotides read TGCGCCAGCAGCGCCCGTAGTGGTCCGAACACCGGGGAGCTGTTTTTT. This codes for CASSARSGPNTGELFF. V and J are TRBV5-1 and TRBJ2-2; D unclear. Trimming stripped 4 bases from V and 0 bases from J, with 13 bases between. Germline V gene lookup returns CDR1 SGHRS and CDR2 YFSETQ. The CDR3 sequence is 16 residues long.

The CDR3 coding sequence is TGTGCCAGCAGATCTCAGGGGGAGCTCGGGGGAGGCTACACCTTC. This encodes CASRSQGELGGGYTF. V gene TRBV5-5 combines with J gene TRBJ1-2, with 7 bases lining up with TRBD1. Trimming took 5 bases from V and 8 from J; bases not matched to a gene: 15. The length of the CDR3 is 15 residues. CDR1 is SGHKS and CDR2 is YYEKEE in the germline V gene (reference sequence).

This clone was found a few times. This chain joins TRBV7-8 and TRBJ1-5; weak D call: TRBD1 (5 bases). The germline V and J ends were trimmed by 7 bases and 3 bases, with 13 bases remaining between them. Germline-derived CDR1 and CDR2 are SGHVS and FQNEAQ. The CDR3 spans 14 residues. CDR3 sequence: CASTPGQINQPQHF. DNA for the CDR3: TGTGCCAGCACCCCGGGGCAGATCAATCAGCCCCAGCATTTT.

CDR3 nucleotides: TGTGCCAGCAGCTTGAAGAGAGCTCTCTTGAACACTGAAGCTTTCTTT. This encodes CASSLKRALLNTEAFF. The chain employs TRBV5-4 and TRBJ1-1; the D is unclear. CDR3 length: 16 residues. The V end was cut by 1 base, the J end by 0 bases, with 13 bases between. Germline V gene lookup returns CDR1 SGHNT and CDR2 YYREEE (reference sequence).

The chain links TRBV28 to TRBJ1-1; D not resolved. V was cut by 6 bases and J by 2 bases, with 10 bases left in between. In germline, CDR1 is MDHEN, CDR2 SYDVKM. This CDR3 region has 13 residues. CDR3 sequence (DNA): TGTGCCAGCAGACTTTACCCCAACACTGAAGCTTTCTTT. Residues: CASRLYPNTEAFF.

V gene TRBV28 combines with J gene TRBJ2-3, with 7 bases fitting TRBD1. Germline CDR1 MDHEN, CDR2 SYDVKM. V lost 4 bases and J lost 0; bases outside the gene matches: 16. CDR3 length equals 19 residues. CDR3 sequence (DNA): TGTGCCAGCAGTTCAGGGGGTGTGAAGGTGGGATTTAGCACAGATACGCAGTATTTT. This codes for CASSSGGVKVGFSTDTQYF.

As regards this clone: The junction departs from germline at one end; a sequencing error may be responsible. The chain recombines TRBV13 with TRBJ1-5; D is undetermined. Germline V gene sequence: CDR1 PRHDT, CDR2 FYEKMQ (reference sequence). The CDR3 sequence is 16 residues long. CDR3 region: CASSLGGGRSSQPQHF. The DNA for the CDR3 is TGTGCCAGCAGCTTAGGCGGAGGGAGAAGCAGTCAGCCCCAGCATTTT.

The CDR3 DNA reads as TGTGCCAGCATCGAGGGCGGCCAGCCCCTTTTGTGGAATTCACCCCTCCACTTT. It translates to CASIEGGQPLLWNSPLHF. The V gene is TRBV7-8, the J gene TRBJ1-6; D is undetermined. Trimming removed 7 bases at V and 7 bases at J, with 26 bases between. The CDR3 extends over 18 amino acids. Germline CDR1 and CDR2: SGHVS and FQNEAQ.

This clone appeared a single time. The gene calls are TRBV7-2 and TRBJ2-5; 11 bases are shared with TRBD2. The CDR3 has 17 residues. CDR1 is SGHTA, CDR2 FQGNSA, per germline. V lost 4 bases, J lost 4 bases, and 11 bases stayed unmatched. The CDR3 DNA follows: TGTGCCAGCAGCTCCAACTTAGCGGGGGGGCCCGGAGAGACCCAGTACTTC. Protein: CASSSNLAGGPGETQYF.

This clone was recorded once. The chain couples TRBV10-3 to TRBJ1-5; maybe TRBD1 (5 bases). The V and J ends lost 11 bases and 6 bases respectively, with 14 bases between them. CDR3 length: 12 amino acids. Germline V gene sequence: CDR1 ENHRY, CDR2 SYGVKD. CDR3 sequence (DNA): TGTGCCTCCGGACAAGCCAGTCAGCCCCAGCATTTT. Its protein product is CASGQASQPQHF.

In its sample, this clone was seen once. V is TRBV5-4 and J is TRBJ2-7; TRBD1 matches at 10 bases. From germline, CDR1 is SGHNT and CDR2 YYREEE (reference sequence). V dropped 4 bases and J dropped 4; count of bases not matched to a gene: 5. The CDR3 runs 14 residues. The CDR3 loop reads CASSGQGGTYEQYF. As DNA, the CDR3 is TGTGCCAGCAGCGGACAGGGGGGCACATACGAGCAGTACTTC.

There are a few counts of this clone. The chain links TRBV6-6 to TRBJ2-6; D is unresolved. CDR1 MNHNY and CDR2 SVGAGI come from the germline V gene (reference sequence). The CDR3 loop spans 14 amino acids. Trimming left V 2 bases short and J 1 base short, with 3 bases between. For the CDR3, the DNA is TGTGCCAGCAGTTACCTGTCTGGGGCCAACGTCCTGACTTTC. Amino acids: CASSYLSGANVLTF.